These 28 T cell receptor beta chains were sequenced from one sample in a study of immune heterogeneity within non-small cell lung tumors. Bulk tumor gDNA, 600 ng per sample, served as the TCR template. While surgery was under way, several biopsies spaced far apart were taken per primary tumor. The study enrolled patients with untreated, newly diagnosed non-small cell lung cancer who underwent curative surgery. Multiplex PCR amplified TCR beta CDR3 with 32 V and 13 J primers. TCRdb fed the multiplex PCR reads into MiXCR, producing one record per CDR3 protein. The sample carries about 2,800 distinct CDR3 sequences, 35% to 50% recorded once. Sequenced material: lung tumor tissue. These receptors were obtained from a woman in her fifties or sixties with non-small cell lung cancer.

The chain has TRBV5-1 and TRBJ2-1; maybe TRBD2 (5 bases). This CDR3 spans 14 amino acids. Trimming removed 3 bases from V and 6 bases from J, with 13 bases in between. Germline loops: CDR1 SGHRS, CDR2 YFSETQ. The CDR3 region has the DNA TGCGCCAGCAGCTGGGCACTAGATCTCAATGAGCAGTTCTTC. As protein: CASSWALDLNEQFF.

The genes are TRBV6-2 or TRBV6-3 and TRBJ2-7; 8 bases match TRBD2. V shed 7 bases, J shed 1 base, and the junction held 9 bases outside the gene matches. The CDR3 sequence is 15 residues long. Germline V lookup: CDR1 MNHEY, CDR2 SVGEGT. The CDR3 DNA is TGTGCCAGCACGGGACCGGGACTAGAGTCCTACGAGCAGTACTTC. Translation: CASTGPGLESYEQYF.

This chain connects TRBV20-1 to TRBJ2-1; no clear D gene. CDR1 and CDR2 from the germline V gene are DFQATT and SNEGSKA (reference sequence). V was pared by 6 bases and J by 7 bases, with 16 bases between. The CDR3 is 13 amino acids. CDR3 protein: CSAFPTMENEQFF. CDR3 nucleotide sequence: TGCAGTGCCTTCCCCACAATGGAAAATGAGCAGTTCTTC.

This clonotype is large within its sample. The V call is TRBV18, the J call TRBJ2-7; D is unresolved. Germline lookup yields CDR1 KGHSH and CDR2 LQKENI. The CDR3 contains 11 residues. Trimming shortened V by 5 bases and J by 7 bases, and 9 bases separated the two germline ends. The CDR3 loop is CASSLRHEQYF. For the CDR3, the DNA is TGTGCCAGCTCATTACGGCATGAGCAGTACTTC.

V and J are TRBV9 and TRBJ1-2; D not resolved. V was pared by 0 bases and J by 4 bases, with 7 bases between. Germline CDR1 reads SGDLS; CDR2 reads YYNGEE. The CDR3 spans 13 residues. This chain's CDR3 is CASSVVTAYGYTF. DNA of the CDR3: TGTGCCAGCAGCGTAGTCACCGCCTATGGCTACACCTTC.

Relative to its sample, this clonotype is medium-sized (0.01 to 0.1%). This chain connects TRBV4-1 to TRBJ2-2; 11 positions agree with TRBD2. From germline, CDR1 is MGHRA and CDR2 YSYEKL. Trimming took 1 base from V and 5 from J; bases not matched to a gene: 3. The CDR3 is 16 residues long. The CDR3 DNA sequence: TGCGCCAGCAGCCAAGTAGCGGGAGGGCCGACCGGGGAGCTGTTTTTT. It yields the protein CASSQVAGGPTGELFF.

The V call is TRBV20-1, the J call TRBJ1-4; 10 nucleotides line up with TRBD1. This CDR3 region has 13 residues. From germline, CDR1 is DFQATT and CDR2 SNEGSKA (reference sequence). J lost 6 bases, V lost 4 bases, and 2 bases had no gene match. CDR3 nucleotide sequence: TGCAGTGCTACCGGGACAGGGGATGAAAAACTGTTTTTT. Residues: CSATGTGDEKLFF.

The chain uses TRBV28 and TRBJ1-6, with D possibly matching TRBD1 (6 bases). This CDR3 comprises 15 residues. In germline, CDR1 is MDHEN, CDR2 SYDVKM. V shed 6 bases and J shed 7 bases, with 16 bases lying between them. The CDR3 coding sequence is TGTGCCAGCAGCACCGGGGACATTAAAAATTCACCCCTCCACTTT. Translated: CASSTGDIKNSPLHF.

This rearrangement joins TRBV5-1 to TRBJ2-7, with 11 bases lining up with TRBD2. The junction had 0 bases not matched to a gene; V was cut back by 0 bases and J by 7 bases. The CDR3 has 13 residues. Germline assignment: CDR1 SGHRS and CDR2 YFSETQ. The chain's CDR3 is CASSLGLAGEQYF. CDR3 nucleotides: TGCGCCAGCAGCTTGGGACTAGCGGGGGAGCAGTACTTC.

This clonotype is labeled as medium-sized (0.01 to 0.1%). CDR3 in amino acids: CASSEQRSEQFF. In nucleotides, the CDR3 is TGTGCCAGCAGCGAACAGAGGAGTGAGCAGTTCTTC. V usage is TRBV13 and J usage is TRBJ2-1, with unresolved D. CDR3 length equals 12 residues. The V end was cut by 5 bases, the J end by 9 bases, with 11 bases between. Per the germline V gene, CDR1 is PRHDT and CDR2 is FYEKMQ (reference sequence).

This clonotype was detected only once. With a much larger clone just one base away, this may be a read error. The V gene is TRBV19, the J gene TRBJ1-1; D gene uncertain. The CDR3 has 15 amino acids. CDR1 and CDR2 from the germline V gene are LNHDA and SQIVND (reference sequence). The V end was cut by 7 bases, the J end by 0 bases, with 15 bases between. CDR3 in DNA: TGTGCCAGTAAAAGAGGGATCATCATGAACACTGAAGCTTTCTTT. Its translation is CASKRGIIMNTEAFF.

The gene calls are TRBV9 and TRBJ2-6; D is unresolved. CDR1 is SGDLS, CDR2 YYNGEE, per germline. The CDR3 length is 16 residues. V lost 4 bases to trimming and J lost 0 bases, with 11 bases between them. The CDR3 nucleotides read TGTGCCAGCAGCCCAGATGGTAGCTCTGGGGCCAACGTCCTGACTTTC. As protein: CASSPDGSSGANVLTF.

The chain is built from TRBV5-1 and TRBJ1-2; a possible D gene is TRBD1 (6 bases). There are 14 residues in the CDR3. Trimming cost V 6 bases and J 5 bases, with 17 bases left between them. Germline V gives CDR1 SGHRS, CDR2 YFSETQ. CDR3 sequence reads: CASTRGIGEYGYTF. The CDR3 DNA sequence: TGCGCCAGCACGAGGGGGATAGGGGAATATGGCTACACCTTC.

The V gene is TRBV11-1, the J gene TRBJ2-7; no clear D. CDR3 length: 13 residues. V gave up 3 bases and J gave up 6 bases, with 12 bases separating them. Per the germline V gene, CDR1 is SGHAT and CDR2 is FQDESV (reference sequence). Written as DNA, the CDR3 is TGTGCCAGCAGCTTTCTCAGCCCCCGCGAGCAGTACTTC. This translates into CASSFLSPREQYF.

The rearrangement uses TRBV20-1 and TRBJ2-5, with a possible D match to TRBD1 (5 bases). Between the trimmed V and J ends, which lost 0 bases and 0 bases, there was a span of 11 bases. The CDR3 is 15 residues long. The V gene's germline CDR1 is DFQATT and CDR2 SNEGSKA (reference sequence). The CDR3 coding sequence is TGCAGTGCTAGAGATGCTGAGACAGACCAAGAGACCCAGTACTTC. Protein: CSARDAETDQETQYF.

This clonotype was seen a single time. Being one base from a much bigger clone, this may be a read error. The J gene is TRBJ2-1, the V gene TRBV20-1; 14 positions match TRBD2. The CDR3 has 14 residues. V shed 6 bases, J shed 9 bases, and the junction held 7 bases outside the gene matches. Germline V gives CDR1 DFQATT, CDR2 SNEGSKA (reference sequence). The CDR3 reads CSATGTSGGGEQFF. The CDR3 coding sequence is TGCAGTGCCACCGGGACTAGCGGGGGAGGTGAGCAGTTCTTC.

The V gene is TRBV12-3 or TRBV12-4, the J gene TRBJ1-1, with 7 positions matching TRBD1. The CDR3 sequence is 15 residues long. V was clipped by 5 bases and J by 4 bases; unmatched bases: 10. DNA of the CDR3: TGTGCCAGCAGTCTCCGACAGGGCGGTGTCACTGAAGCTTTCTTT. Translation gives CASSLRQGGVTEAFF.

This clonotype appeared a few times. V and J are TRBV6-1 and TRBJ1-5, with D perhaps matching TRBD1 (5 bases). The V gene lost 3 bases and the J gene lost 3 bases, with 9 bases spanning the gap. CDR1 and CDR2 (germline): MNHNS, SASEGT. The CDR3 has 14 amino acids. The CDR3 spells CASSDYGHNQPQHF. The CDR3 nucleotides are TGTGCCAGCAGTGACTACGGACACAATCAGCCCCAGCATTTT.

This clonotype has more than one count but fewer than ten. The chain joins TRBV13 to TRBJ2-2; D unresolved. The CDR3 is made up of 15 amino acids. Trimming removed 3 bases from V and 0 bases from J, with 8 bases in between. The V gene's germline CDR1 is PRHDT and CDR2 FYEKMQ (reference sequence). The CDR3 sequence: CASSLLRSNTGELFF. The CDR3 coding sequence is TGTGCCAGCAGCTTGCTCAGATCGAACACCGGGGAGCTGTTTTTT.

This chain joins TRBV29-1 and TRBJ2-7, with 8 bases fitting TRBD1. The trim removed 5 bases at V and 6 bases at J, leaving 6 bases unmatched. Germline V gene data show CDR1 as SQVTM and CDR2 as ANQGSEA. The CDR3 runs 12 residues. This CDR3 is CSVRAGGSEQYF. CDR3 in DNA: TGCAGCGTTCGTGCAGGGGGCAGCGAGCAGTACTTC.

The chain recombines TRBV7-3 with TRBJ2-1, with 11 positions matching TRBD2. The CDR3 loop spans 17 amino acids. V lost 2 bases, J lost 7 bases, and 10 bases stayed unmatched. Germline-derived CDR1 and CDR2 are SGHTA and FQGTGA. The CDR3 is CASSLGLAGLQRNEQFF. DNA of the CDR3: TGTGCCAGCAGCTTAGGACTAGCGGGCCTTCAAAGGAATGAGCAGTTCTTC. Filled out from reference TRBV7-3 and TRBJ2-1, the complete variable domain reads GAGVSQTPSNKVTEKGKYVELRCDPISGHTALYWYRQSLGQGPEFLIYFQGTGAADDSGLPNDRFFAVRPEGSVSTLKIQRTERGDSAVYLCASSLGLAGLQRNEQFFGPGTRLTVL.

This CDR3 reads CSASGATGNTIYF. CDR3 bases: TGCAGTGCTTCAGGGGCAACTGGAAACACCATATATTTT. V and J are TRBV20-1 and TRBJ1-3, with a tentative D call TRBD1 (6 bases). The V end was cut by 5 bases, the J end by 2 bases, with 10 bases between. The V gene's germline CDR1 is DFQATT and CDR2 SNEGSKA (reference sequence). The CDR3 loop spans 13 amino acids.

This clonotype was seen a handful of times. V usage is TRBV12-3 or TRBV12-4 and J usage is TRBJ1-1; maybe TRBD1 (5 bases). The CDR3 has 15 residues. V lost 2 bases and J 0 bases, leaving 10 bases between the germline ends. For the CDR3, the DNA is TGTGCCAGCAGTTTAAGTTGGGGGATGAACACTGAAGCTTTCTTT. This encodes CASSLSWGMNTEAFF.

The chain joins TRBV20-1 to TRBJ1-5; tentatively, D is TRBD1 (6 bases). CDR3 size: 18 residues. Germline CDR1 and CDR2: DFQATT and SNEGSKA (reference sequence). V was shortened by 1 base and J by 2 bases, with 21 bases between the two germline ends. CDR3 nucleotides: TGCAGTGCTAGAGCAGATTTGGGGGCACATGATGGCAATCAGCCCCAGCATTTT. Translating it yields CSARADLGAHDGNQPQHF.

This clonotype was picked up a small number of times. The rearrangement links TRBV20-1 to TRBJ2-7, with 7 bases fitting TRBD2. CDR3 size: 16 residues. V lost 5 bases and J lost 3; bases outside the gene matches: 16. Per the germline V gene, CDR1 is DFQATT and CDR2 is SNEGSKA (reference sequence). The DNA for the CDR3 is TGCAGTGCTCAGATGGGGGGGAGGGGTCTCGGCTACGAGCAGTACTTC. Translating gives CSAQMGGRGLGYEQYF.

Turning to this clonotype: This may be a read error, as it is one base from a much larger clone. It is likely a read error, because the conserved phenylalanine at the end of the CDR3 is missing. This CDR3 is CASARGTREQYL. The DNA for the CDR3 is TGTGCCAGCGCTCGGGGAACAAGAGAGCAGTACCTC. This chain links TRBV13 with TRBJ2-7, with D possibly being TRBD2 (5 bases). V shed 8 bases and J shed 7 bases, with 15 bases lying between them. The CDR3 covers 12 residues. CDR1 and CDR2 (germline): PRHDT, FYEKMQ (reference sequence).

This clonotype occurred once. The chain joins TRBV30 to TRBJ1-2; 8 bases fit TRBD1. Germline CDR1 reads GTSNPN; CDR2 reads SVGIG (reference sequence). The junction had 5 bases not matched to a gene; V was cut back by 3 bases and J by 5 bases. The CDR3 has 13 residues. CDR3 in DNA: TGTGCCTGGAGCACGACAGGGGTTTATGGCTACACCTTC. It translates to CAWSTTGVYGYTF.

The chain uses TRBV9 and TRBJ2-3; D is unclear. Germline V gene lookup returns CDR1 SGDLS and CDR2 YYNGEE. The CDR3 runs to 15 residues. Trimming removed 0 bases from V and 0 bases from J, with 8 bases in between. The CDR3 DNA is TGTGCCAGCAGCGTAGATTCAGTGAGCACAGATACGCAGTATTTT. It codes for CASSVDSVSTDTQYF.